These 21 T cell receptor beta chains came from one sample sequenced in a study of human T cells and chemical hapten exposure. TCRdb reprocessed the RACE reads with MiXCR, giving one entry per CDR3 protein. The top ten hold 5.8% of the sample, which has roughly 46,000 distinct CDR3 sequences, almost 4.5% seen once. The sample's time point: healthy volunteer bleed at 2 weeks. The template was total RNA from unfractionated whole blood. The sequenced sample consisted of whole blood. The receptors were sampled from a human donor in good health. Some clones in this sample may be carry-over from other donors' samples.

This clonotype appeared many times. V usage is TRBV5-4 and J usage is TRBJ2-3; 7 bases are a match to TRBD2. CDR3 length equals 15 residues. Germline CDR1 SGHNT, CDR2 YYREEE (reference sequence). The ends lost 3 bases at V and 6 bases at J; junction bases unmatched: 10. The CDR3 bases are TGTGCCAGCAGCTATGGCAGCGGGATCGGTGATACGCAGTATTTT. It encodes CASSYGSGIGDTQYF.

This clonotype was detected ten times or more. The CDR3 DNA is TGTGCCAGCAGCCCGGAGACAGGGGCTTATGGCTACACCTTC. The encoded protein is CASSPETGAYGYTF. The chain recombines TRBV12-3 or TRBV12-4 with TRBJ1-2, with 8 bases matching TRBD1. V was clipped by 6 bases and J by 5 bases; unmatched bases: 8. This CDR3 has 14 amino acids.

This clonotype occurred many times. The DNA of the CDR3 is TGTGCCAGCAGTCCGGACAGAAATCAGCCCCAGCATTTT. Translating gives CASSPDRNQPQHF. V usage is TRBV12-3 or TRBV12-4 and J usage is TRBJ1-5, with D perhaps matching TRBD1 (6 bases). Trimming removed 5 bases from V and 4 bases from J, with 9 bases in between. The length of the CDR3 is 13 residues.

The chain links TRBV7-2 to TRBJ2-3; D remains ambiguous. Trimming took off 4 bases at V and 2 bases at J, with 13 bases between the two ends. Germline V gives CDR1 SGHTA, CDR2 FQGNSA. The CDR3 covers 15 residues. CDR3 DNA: TGTGCCAGCAGCTCCCTCGGCACCTTCACAGATACGCAGTATTTT. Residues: CASSSLGTFTDTQYF.

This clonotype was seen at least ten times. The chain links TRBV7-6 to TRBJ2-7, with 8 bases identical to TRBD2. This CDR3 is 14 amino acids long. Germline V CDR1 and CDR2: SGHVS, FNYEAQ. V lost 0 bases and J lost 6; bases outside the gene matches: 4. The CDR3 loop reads CASSLAAGGGEQYF. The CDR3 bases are TGTGCCAGCAGCTTAGCGGCCGGGGGGGGCGAGCAGTACTTC.

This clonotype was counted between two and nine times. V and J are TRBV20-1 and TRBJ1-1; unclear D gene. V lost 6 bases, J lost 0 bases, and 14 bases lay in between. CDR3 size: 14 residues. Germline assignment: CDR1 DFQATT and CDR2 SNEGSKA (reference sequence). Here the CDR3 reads CSAPDRSMNTEAFF. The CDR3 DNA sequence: TGCAGTGCCCCAGACCGTAGCATGAACACTGAAGCTTTCTTT.

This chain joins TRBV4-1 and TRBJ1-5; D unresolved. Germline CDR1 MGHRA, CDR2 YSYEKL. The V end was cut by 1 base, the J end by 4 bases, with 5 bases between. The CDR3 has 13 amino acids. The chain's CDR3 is CASSQAKNQPQHF. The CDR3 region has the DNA TGCGCCAGCAGCCAAGCAAAGAATCAGCCCCAGCATTTT.

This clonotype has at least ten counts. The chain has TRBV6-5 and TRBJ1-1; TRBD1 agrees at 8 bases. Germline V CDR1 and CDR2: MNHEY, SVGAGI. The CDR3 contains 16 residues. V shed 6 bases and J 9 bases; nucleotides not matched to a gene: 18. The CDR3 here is CASRSTGTGLFNKAFF. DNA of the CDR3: TGTGCCAGCAGATCCACCGGGACAGGACTCTTCAATAAAGCTTTCTTT.

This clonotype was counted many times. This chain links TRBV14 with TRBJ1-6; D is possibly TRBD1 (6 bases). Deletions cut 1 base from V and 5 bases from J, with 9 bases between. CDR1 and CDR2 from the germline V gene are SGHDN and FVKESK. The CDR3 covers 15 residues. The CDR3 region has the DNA TGTGCCAGCAGCCAAGTCAGGACAGATAATTCACCCCTCCACTTT. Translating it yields CASSQVRTDNSPLHF.

The CDR3: CASSLEMSWADTQYF. The CDR3 nucleotides are TGTGCCAGCAGCTTGGAGATGTCTTGGGCAGATACGCAGTATTTT. The chain combines TRBV5-4 with TRBJ2-3; D is undetermined. Deletions cut 0 bases from V and 4 bases from J, with 12 bases between. CDR1 is SGHNT and CDR2 is YYREEE in the germline V gene (reference sequence). This CDR3 region has 15 residues.

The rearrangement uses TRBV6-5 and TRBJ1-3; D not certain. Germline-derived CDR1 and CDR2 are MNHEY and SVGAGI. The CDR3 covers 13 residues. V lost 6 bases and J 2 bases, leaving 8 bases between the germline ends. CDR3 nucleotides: TGTGCCAGCAGGGGCTCGGCTGGAAACACCATATATTTT. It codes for CASRGSAGNTIYF.

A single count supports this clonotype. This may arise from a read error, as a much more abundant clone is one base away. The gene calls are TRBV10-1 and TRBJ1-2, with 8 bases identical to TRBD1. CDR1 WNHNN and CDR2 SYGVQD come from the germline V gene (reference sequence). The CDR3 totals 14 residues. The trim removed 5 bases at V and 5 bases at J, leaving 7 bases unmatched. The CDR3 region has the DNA TGCGCCAGCAGTCCCGGGACAGGACTTTATGGCTACACCTTC. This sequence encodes CASSPGTGLYGYTF.

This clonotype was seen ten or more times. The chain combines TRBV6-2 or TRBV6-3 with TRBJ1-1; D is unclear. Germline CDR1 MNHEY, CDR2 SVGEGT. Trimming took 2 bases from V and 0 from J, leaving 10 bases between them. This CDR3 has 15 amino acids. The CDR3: CASSYPGTLNTEAFF. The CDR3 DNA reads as TGTGCCAGCAGTTACCCCGGAACATTGAACACTGAAGCTTTCTTT.

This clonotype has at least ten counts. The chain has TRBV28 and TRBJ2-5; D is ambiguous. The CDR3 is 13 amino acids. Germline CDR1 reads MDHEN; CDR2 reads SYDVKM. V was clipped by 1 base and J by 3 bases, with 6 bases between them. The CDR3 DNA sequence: TGTGCCAGCAGTTTATCGGCCGAAGAGACCCAGTACTTC. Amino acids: CASSLSAEETQYF.

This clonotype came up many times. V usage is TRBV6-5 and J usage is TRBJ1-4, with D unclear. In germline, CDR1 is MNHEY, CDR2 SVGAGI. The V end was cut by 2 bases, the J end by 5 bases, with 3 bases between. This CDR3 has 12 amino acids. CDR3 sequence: CASSYGNEKLFF. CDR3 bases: TGTGCCAGCAGTTACGGAAATGAAAAACTGTTTTTT.

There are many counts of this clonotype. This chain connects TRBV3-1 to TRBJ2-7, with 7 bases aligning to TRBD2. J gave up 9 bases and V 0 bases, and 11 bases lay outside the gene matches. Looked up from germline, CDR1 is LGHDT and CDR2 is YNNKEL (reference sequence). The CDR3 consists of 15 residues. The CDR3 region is CASSQEPAGVSVQYF. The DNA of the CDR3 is TGTGCCAGCAGCCAAGAGCCCGCGGGGGTGTCGGTGCAGTACTTC.

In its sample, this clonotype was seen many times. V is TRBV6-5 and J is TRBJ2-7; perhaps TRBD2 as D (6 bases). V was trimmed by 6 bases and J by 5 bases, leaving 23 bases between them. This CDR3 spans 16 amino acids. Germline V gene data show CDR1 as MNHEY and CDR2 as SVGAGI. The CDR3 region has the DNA TGTGCCAGCAGCTTTAGTTTTTGGGGGGAGCGGCACGAGCAGTACTTC. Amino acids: CASSFSFWGERHEQYF.

This chain's CDR3 is CASSQDQARSEPYNEQFF. Written as DNA, the CDR3 is TGCGCCAGCAGCCAAGATCAGGCTCGAAGCGAGCCTTACAATGAGCAGTTCTTC. This chain connects TRBV4-1 to TRBJ2-1; D call uncertain. The germline CDR1 and CDR2 sequences are MGHRA and YSYEKL. V was cut by 0 bases and J by 4 bases, with 19 bases left in between. The CDR3 is 18 residues long.

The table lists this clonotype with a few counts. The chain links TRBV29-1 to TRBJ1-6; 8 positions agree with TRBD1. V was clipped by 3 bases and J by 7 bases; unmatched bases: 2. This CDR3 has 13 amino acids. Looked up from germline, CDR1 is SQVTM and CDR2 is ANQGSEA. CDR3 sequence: CSVDTGGNSPLHF. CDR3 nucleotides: TGCAGCGTTGACACAGGGGGAAATTCACCCCTCCACTTT.

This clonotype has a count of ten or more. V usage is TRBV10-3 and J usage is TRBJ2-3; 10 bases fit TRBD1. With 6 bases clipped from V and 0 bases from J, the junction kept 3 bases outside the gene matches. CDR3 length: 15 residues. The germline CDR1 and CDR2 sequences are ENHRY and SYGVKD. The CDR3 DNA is TGTGCCATCAGCAGGACAGGGGGTAGCACAGATACGCAGTATTTT. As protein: CAISRTGGSTDTQYF.

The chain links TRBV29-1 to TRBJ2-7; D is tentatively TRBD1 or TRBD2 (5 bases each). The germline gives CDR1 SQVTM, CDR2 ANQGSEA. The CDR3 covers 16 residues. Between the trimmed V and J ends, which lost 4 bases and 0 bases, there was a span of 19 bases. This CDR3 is CSVALRRQGASYEQYF. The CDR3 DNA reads TGCAGCGTTGCCCTGAGGCGGCAGGGAGCCTCCTACGAGCAGTACTTC.